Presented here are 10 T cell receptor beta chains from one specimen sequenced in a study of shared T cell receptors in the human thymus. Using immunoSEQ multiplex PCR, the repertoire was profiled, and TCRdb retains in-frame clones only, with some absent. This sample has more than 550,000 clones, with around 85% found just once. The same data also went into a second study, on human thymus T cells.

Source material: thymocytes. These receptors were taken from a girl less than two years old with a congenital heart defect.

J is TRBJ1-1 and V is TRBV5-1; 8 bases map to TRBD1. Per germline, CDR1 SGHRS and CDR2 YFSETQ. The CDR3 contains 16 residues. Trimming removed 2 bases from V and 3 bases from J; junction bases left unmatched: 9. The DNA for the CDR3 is TGCGCCAGCAGCTTTCGTGACAGGGGCGCAGACACTGAAGCTTTCTTT. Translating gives CASSFRDRGADTEAFF.

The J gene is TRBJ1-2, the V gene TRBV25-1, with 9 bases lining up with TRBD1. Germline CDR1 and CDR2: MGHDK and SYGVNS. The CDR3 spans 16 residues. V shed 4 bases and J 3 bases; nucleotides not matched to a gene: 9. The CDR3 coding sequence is TGTGCCAGCAGTGCTGTTACAGGGGGCGCAGACTATGGCTACACCTTC. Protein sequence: CASSAVTGGADYGYTF.

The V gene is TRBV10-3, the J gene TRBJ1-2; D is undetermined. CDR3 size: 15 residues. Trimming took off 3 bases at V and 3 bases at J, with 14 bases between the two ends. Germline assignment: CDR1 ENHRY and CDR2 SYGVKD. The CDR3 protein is CAISDQIDLDYGYTF. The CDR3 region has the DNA TGTGCCATCAGTGACCAGATCGATCTCGACTATGGCTACACCTTC.

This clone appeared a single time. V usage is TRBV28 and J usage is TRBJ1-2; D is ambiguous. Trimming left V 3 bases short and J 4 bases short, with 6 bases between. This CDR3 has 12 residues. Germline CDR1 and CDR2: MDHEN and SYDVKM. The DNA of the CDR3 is TGTGCCAGCAGTTTCTACCTCTATGGCTACACCTTC. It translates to CASSFYLYGYTF.

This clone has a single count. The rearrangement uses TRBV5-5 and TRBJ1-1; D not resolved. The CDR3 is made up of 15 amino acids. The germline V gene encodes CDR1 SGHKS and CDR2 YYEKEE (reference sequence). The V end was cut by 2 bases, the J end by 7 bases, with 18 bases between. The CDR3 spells CASSFSRGGILEAFF. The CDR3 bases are TGTGCCAGCAGCTTCAGTCGAGGCGGAATCCTTGAAGCTTTCTTT. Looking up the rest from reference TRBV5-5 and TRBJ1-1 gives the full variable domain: DAGVTQSPTHLIKTRGQQVTLRCSPISGHKSVSWYQQVLGQGPQFIFQYYEKEERGRGNFPDRFSARQFPNYSSELNVNALLLGDSALYLCASSFSRGGILEAFFGQGTRLTVV.

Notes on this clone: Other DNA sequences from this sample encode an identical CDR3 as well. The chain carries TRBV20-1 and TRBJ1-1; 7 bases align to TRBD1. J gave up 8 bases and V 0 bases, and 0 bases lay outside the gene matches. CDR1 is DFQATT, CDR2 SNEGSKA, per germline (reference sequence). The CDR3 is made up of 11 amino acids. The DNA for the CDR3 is TGCAGTGCTAGAGACAGGGGGGAAGCTTTCTTT. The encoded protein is CSARDRGEAFF.

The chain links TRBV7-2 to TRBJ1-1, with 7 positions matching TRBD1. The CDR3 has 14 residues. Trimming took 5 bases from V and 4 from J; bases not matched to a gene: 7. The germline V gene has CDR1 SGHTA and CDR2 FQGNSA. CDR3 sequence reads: CASSPTGVGTEAFF. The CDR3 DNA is TGTGCCAGCAGCCCAACAGGGGTCGGCACTGAAGCTTTCTTT.

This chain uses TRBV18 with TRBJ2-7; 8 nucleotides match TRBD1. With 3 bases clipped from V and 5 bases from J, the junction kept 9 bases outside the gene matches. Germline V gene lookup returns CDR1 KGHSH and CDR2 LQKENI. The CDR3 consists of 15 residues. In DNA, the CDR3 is TGTGCCAGCTCACCGACAGTGGACAGGGTCCACGAGCAGTACTTC. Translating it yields CASSPTVDRVHEQYF.

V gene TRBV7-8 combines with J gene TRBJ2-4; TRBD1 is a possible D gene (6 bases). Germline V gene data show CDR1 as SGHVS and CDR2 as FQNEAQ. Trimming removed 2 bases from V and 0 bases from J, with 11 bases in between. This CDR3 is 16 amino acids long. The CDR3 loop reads CASSLRGQIAKNIQYF. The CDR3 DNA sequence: TGTGCCAGCAGCTTACGAGGACAGATAGCCAAAAACATTCAGTACTTC.

The CDR3 nucleotides are TGTGCCAGCAGCTTCAAGGGACTAGCGGGGGCGTACAATGAGCAGTTCTTC. Protein sequence: CASSFKGLAGAYNEQFF. This chain joins TRBV11-2 and TRBJ2-1, with TRBD2 identical over 14 bases. V shed 3 bases, J shed 4 bases, and the junction held 5 bases outside the gene matches. The CDR3 is made up of 17 amino acids. Per germline, CDR1 SGHAT and CDR2 FQNNGV.